The rows below give T cell receptor beta chains drawn from one sample of a study of blood T cell repertoires in COVID-19. Sequencing was performed with immunoSEQ multiplex PCR; in TCRdb, only in-frame clones are kept and a portion is missing. The sample has more than 85,000 clones, around 80% seen once; the top ten hold roughly 15%. Sequenced sample: peripheral blood. The source of these receptors is a woman aged 80 or over with acute or convalescent COVID-19. CDR3s include the opening cysteine and the closing phenylalanine or tryptophan. The D gene is left open where the match is weak. Size is stated for part of the rows, as once, few or many counts, or as a class when the clone is expanded.

j_call,d_call,cdr3_length,v_call,clone_size,cdr3_aa,cdr3_nt
TRBJ1-1,NA,14,TRBV9,NA,CASSPRFLNTEAFF,TGTGCCAGCAGCCCCAGATTTCTGAACACTGAAGCTTTCTTT
TRBJ1-5,NA,12,TRBV6-5,NA,CASSLRGGPQHF,TGTGCCAGCAGCCTCCGGGGAGGGCCCCAGCATTTT
TRBJ1-5,NA,13,TRBV3-1/TRBV3-2,NA,CASSQDHGGTQHF,TGTGCCAGCAGCCAAGATCACGGAGGGACCCAGCATTTT
TRBJ2-7,NA,14,TRBV7-2,NA,CASSLQGGSYEQYF,TGTGCCAGCAGCTTGCAAGGGGGCTCCTACGAGCAGTACTTC
TRBJ1-6,NA,14,TRBV5-4,NA,CASSLEQGDSPLHF,TGTGCCAGCAGCTTGGAACAGGGAGATTCACCCCTCCACTTT
TRBJ2-1,NA,17,TRBV11-2,NA,CASSLQGSGSSYNEQFF,TGTGCCAGCAGCTTACAGGGTAGCGGTAGCTCCTACAATGAGCAGTTCTTC
TRBJ2-3,TRBD2,16,TRBV19,NA,CASSLRLAASTDTQYF,TGTGCCAGTAGCCTTCGACTAGCGGCTAGCACAGATACGCAGTATTTT
TRBJ1-4,TRBD1,16,TRBV5-4,NA,CASSLAGTGVGEKLFF,TGTGCCAGCAGCTTGGCCGGGACAGGGGTGGGTGAAAAACTGTTTTTT
TRBJ2-6,NA,15,TRBV25-1,NA,CASSEPSSGANVLTF,TGTGCCAGCAGTGAACCGAGCTCTGGGGCCAACGTCCTGACTTTC
TRBJ2-2,TRBD2,17,TRBV4-1,NA,CASSLPPSGLVLRELFF,TGCGCCAGCAGCCTCCCCCCTTCTGGACTAGTCTTAAGGGAGCTGTTTTTT
TRBJ2-2,NA,14,TRBV5-1,NA,CASSSGLETRELFF,TGCGCCAGCAGCTCGGGACTCGAGACCCGGGAGCTGTTTTTT
TRBJ2-1,TRBD2,18,TRBV3-1/TRBV3-2,NA,CASSQDRATSGWQDEQFF,TGTGCCAGCAGCCAAGATCGGGCGACTAGCGGGTGGCAAGATGAGCAGTTCTTC
TRBJ1-3,TRBD1,15,TRBV7-6,few,CASSLAQGALNTIYF,TGTGCCAGCAGCTTAGCGCAGGGGGCTTTAAACACCATATATTTT
TRBJ2-1,TRBD2,18,TRBV4-2,NA,CASSRGTSGSTSYNEQFF,TGTGCCAGCAGCCGAGGGACTAGCGGGTCCACCTCCTACAATGAGCAGTTCTTC
TRBJ1-2,NA,13,TRBV29-1,NA,CSVLRDTRYGYTF,TGCAGCGTGCTCCGGGACACTCGCTATGGCTACACCTTC
TRBJ1-2,NA,13,TRBV6-5,NA,CASSLRQNYGYTF,TGTGCCAGCAGCCTCAGACAGAACTATGGCTACACCTTC
TRBJ1-6,NA,13,TRBV29-1,many,CSVEEGSRSPLHF,TGCAGCGTTGAAGAGGGGAGTCGTTCACCCCTCCACTTT
TRBJ2-5,NA,14,TRBV7-8,NA,CASSLSALRETQYF,TGTGCCAGCAGCTTAAGCGCTCTGCGAGAGACCCAGTACTTC
TRBJ1-6,NA,12,TRBV11-3,NA,CASSLSGSPLHF,TGTGCCAGCAGCTTGTCCGGTTCACCCCTCCACTTT
TRBJ2-2,NA,14,TRBV5-1,NA,CASSLSSGTGELFF,TGCGCCAGCAGCTTGTCGTCGGGAACCGGGGAGCTGTTTTTT
TRBJ2-1,NA,15,TRBV7-2,few,CASSLRSANYNEQFF,TGTGCCAGCAGCTTAAGGAGCGCAAATTACAATGAGCAGTTCTTC
TRBJ2-7,TRBD2,13,TRBV5-1,NA,CASKRDSSYEQYF,TGCGCCAGCAAGCGGGATAGCTCCTACGAGCAGTACTTC
TRBJ1-3,NA,13,TRBV10-1,few,CASSESSGNTIYF,TGCGCCAGCAGTGAGTCGAGTGGAAACACCATATATTTT
TRBJ1-2,NA,13,TRBV30,NA,CAWSGTARNRYTF,TGTGCCTGGTCCGGGACTGCCCGCAATCGCTACACCTTC
TRBJ1-5,TRBD1,17,TRBV29-1,NA,CSVANRTGFPSNQPQHF,TGCAGCGTTGCCAACCGGACAGGTTTTCCAAGCAATCAGCCCCAGCATTTT
TRBJ2-4,NA,13,TRBV5-1,NA,CASSLGGENIQYF,TGCGCCAGCAGCTTGGGCGGGGAAAACATTCAGTACTTC
TRBJ2-5,TRBD1,15,TRBV24-1,NA,CATSETGDYQETQYF,TGTGCCACCAGTGAGACAGGGGACTACCAAGAGACCCAGTACTTC
TRBJ2-5,TRBD1,16,TRBV7-2,NA,CASSLGARQGQETQYF,TGTGCCAGCAGCTTAGGGGCCCGACAGGGGCAAGAGACCCAGTACTTC
TRBJ2-7,TRBD1,13,TRBV20-1,NA,CSAIEGAPYEQYF,TGCAGTGCTATTGAGGGGGCCCCCTACGAGCAGTACTTC
TRBJ1-5,NA,12,TRBV28,NA,CASSLSLGPQHF,TGTGCCAGCAGTTTAAGTCTCGGGCCCCAGCATTTT
TRBJ1-5,NA,13,TRBV10-1,NA,CASSGQLDQPQHF,TGCGCCAGCAGTGGACAGCTGGATCAGCCCCAGCATTTT
TRBJ1-4,NA,13,TRBV18,NA,CASSPAANEKLFF,TGTGCCAGCTCACCCGCGGCTAATGAAAAACTGTTTTTT
TRBJ2-2,TRBD1,18,TRBV27,NA,CAIGTNTIGRGPSRELFF,TGTGCCATCGGCACAAACACAATCGGAAGGGGGCCCTCCCGGGAGCTGTTTTTT
TRBJ2-5,TRBD2,14,TRBV7-6,NA,CASSIGREGETQYF,TGTGCCAGCAGCATCGGCAGGGAGGGGGAGACCCAGTACTTC
TRBJ2-1,TRBD2,16,TRBV4-1,NA,CASSQTTSGSLKEQFF,TGCGCCAGCAGCCAAACGACTAGCGGGAGTCTCAAGGAGCAGTTCTTC
TRBJ2-2,TRBD2,15,TRBV14,NA,CASSQGLAYTGELFF,TGTGCCAGCAGCCAAGGACTAGCATACACCGGGGAGCTGTTTTTT
TRBJ2-1,NA,13,TRBV19,NA,CATGNRDSTKQFF,TGTGCCACTGGGAACAGGGATTCCACCAAGCAGTTCTTC
TRBJ1-2,NA,13,TRBV5-6,few,CASSSGRGDGYTF,TGTGCCAGCAGCTCGGGACGGGGGGATGGCTACACCTTC
TRBJ2-2,NA,13,TRBV7-9,NA,CAGGERSTGELFF,TGTGCTGGCGGCGAGCGTAGCACCGGGGAGCTGTTTTTT
TRBJ2-5,TRBD2,17,TRBV29-1,few,CSVDFSGRAYRGETQYF,TGCAGCGTTGATTTTAGCGGGAGGGCCTACCGGGGGGAGACCCAGTACTTC
TRBJ2-1,NA,15,TRBV10-3,few,CAISAGIESYNEQFF,TGTGCCATCAGTGCAGGGATAGAATCCTACAATGAGCAGTTCTTC
TRBJ2-5,TRBD2,12,TRBV30,NA,CAIHRGGETQYF,TGTGCTATCCATCGGGGGGGAGAGACCCAGTACTTC